Presented here are 26 T cell receptor beta chains from one specimen sequenced in a study of T cells in narcolepsy. The assay was immunoSEQ multiplex PCR, and TCRdb's table has in-frame clones only and misses some. The sample lists 25,000 to 30,000 clones; about four fifths were seen once. Sequencing used CD45RA- memory CD4+ T cells from PBMCs. The receptors derive from a human donor with narcolepsy.

This clone was detected only a few times. The CDR3 DNA reads as TGTGCCAGCAGCGTAGATGCAGCGGGGGGGCAGCAAGAGACCCAGTACTTC. Translation: CASSVDAAGGQQETQYF. The gene calls are TRBV9 and TRBJ2-5, with TRBD2 matching over 10 bases. The CDR3 consists of 17 residues. V lost 0 bases, J lost 2 bases, and 7 bases stayed unmatched. The germline V gene encodes CDR1 SGDLS and CDR2 YYNGEE.

The chain employs TRBV6-1 and TRBJ2-5, with D possibly being TRBD1 (6 bases). CDR1 and CDR2 from the germline V gene are MNHNS and SASEGT. V gave up 9 bases and J gave up 1 base, with 12 bases separating them. The CDR3 covers 13 residues. The CDR3: CASADRLQETQYF. The CDR3 coding sequence is TGTGCCAGTGCAGACAGGCTCCAAGAGACCCAGTACTTC.

This chain links TRBV30 with TRBJ2-3, with D tentatively TRBD1 or TRBD2 (6 bases each). The CDR3 length is 16 residues. V was shortened by 5 bases and J by 2 bases, with 20 bases between the two germline ends. Germline values: CDR1 GTSNPN, CDR2 SVGIG (reference sequence). The CDR3: CAWGGPGLGNTDTQYF. The DNA for the CDR3 is TGTGCCTGGGGGGGCCCGGGACTGGGAAACACAGATACGCAGTATTTT.

The chain uses TRBV7-3 and TRBJ2-2; 12 nucleotides line up with TRBD1. V shed 2 bases, J shed 7 bases, and the junction held 11 bases outside the gene matches. This CDR3 contains 18 residues. Germline V CDR1 and CDR2: SGHTA, FQGTGA. In DNA, the CDR3 is TGTGCCAGCAGCTTATCCCCCCCGGGGACAGGGGGCCACGGGGAGCTGTTTTTT. This translates into CASSLSPPGTGGHGELFF. Based on the CDR3 plus reference TRBV7-3 and TRBJ2-2, the full variable domain is GAGVSQTPSNKVTEKGKYVELRCDPISGHTALYWYRQSLGQGPEFLIYFQGTGAADDSGLPNDRFFAVRPEGSVSTLKIQRTERGDSAVYLCASSLSPPGTGGHGELFFGEGSRLTVL.

This clone was observed once. The chain couples TRBV18 to TRBJ2-5; D call uncertain. This CDR3 comprises 16 residues. V lost 3 bases to trimming and J lost 0 bases, with 14 bases between them. CDR1 and CDR2 from the germline V gene are KGHSH and LQKENI. The CDR3 loop is CASSPPLGNYQETQYF. The CDR3 bases are TGTGCCAGCTCACCCCCTTTGGGCAACTACCAAGAGACCCAGTACTTC.

This clone was observed a handful of times. The chain has TRBV20-1 and TRBJ2-1, with D perhaps given as TRBD1 or TRBD2 (5 bases each). V gave up 6 bases and J gave up 10 bases, with 10 bases separating them. This CDR3 has 10 residues. CDR1 DFQATT and CDR2 SNEGSKA come from the germline V gene (reference sequence). The CDR3 loop reads CSAQGDEQFF. CDR3 in DNA: TGCAGTGCGCAGGGAGACGAGCAGTTCTTC.

The J gene is TRBJ1-6, the V gene TRBV11-3; no reliable D call. In germline, CDR1 is SGHNT, CDR2 YENEEA. The CDR3 extends over 13 amino acids. V dropped 1 base and J dropped 7 bases, with 5 bases sitting between them. In nucleotides, the CDR3 is TGTGCCAGCAGCTTAGGATCGAATTCACCCCTCCACTTT. Amino acid sequence: CASSLGSNSPLHF.

In its sample, this clone was seen once. The CDR3 DNA follows: TGTGCCAGCAGCGCAAACCCAAGGGGTTCCTCTAGCACAGATACGCAGTATTTT. This translates into CASSANPRGSSSTDTQYF. This chain joins TRBV9 and TRBJ2-3; possibly TRBD1 for D (5 bases). This CDR3 spans 18 amino acids. Germline values: CDR1 SGDLS, CDR2 YYNGEE. V was cut by 3 bases and J by 0 bases, with 20 bases left in between.

The chain uses TRBV11-3 and TRBJ2-2; D unclear. Germline CDR1 and CDR2: SGHNT and YENEEA. The CDR3 is made up of 13 amino acids. Trimming removed 0 bases from V and 5 bases from J, with 4 bases in between. The CDR3 sequence is CASSLDGTGELFF. The CDR3 DNA reads TGTGCCAGCAGCTTAGATGGAACCGGGGAGCTGTTTTTT.

The V call is TRBV7-7, the J call TRBJ2-2, with D perhaps matching TRBD2 (5 bases). The length of the CDR3 is 16 residues. Deletions cut 5 bases from V and 2 bases from J, with 15 bases between. Germline assignment: CDR1 SSHAT and CDR2 FNYEAQ (reference sequence). The CDR3: CASSPGLAPNTGELFF. The CDR3 DNA follows: TGTGCCAGCAGCCCCGGACTGGCTCCAAACACCGGGGAGCTGTTTTTT. The full variable domain, in which reference TRBV7-7 and TRBJ2-2 provide the parts outside the CDR3, is GAGVSQSPRYKVTKRGQDVTLRCDPISSHATLYWYQQALGQGPEFLTYFNYEAQPDKSGLPSDRFSAERPEGSISTLTIQRTEQRDSAMYRCASSPGLAPNTGELFFGEGSRLTVL.

The gene calls are TRBV19 and TRBJ2-5; the D gene is possibly TRBD1 (5 bases). Trimming took 1 base from V and 2 from J, leaving 14 bases between them. CDR3 length: 16 amino acids. CDR1 and CDR2 from the germline V gene are LNHDA and SQIVND (reference sequence). CDR3 DNA: TGTGCCAGTAGTATAGGGCGGAGACAGAGACAAGAGACCCAGTACTTC. Amino acid sequence: CASSIGRRQRQETQYF. Supplemented by reference TRBV19 and TRBJ2-5, the full variable domain reads DGGITQSPKYLFRKEGQNVTLSCEQNLNHDAMYWYRQDPGQGLRLIYYSQIVNDFQKGDIAEGYSVSREKKESFPLTVTSAQKNPTAFYLCASSIGRRQRQETQYFGPGTRLLVL.

The genes are TRBV11-2 and TRBJ1-1, with TRBD1 as a possible D gene (5 bases). This CDR3 is built from 14 residues. The V end was cut by 8 bases, the J end by 11 bases, with 24 bases between. The V gene's germline CDR1 is SGHAT and CDR2 FQNNGV. This chain's CDR3 is CASGKPGTNDGAFF. The DNA for the CDR3 is TGTGCCAGCGGCAAGCCCGGGACCAACGATGGGGCTTTCTTT.

The chain employs TRBV7-3 and TRBJ2-3, with D possibly being TRBD1 or TRBD2 (5 bases each). The germline CDR1 and CDR2 sequences are SGHTA and FQGTGA. The V end was cut by 5 bases, the J end by 3 bases, with 15 bases between. This CDR3 contains 15 residues. The chain's CDR3 is CASSDGLGLTDTQYF. The CDR3 DNA reads TGTGCCAGCAGCGACGGACTGGGGCTTACAGATACGCAGTATTTT.

The V gene is TRBV11-3, the J gene TRBJ2-1; 13 bases fit TRBD2. Germline assignment: CDR1 SGHNT and CDR2 YENEEA. The CDR3 extends over 16 amino acids. The V and J ends lost 5 bases and 9 bases, in that order; junction bases with no gene match: 10. CDR3: CASSRATSGGRSEQFF. In DNA form, the CDR3 reads TGTGCCAGCAGCCGCGCGACTAGCGGGGGGAGGAGTGAGCAGTTCTTC.

The chain links TRBV5-6 to TRBJ1-5; possibly TRBD1 for D (6 bases). Trimming took off 2 bases at V and 4 bases at J, with 16 bases between the two ends. The CDR3 consists of 16 residues. Germline V gene data show CDR1 as SGHDT and CDR2 as YYEEEE. This CDR3 is CASSLNRAGWNQPQHF. CDR3 nucleotide sequence: TGTGCCAGCAGCTTAAACAGGGCCGGATGGAATCAGCCCCAGCATTTT.

This chain joins TRBV6-5 and TRBJ1-6, with TRBD1 matching 9 bases. CDR1 is MNHEY and CDR2 is SVGAGI in the germline V gene. The CDR3 sequence is 13 residues long. The V and J ends lost 8 bases and 9 bases, in that order; junction bases with no gene match: 5. Here the CDR3 DNA reads TGTGCCAGCGGGGGACAGGGAAGTTCACCCCTCCACTTT. This codes for CASGGQGSSPLHF.

The chain employs TRBV5-8 and TRBJ2-3; D remains unclear. Germline-derived CDR1 and CDR2 are SGHTS and YDEGEE. Deletions cut 0 bases from V and 2 bases from J, with 7 bases between. This CDR3 region has 14 residues. DNA of the CDR3: TGTGCCAGCAGCTTGGCGCAGGACACAGATACGCAGTATTTT. This gives the protein CASSLAQDTDTQYF. The entire variable domain, with the rest obtained from reference TRBV5-8 and TRBJ2-3, is as follows: EAGVTQSPTHLIKTRGQQATLRCSPISGHTSVYWYQQALGLGLQFLLWYDEGEERNRGNFPPRFSGRQFPNYSSELNVNALELEDSALYLCASSLAQDTDTQYFGPGTRLTVL.

V usage is TRBV7-3 and J usage is TRBJ2-7; the match to TRBD1 covers 9 bases. J gave up 6 bases and V 5 bases, and 5 bases lay outside the gene matches. The CDR3 spans 13 residues. Germline V CDR1 and CDR2: SGHTA, FQGTGA. CDR3 sequence (DNA): TGTGCCAGCAGCCGGGACAGGGAAGGCGAGCAGTACTTC. Translating it yields CASSRDREGEQYF.

The chain employs TRBV10-3 and TRBJ2-7, with D possibly being TRBD1 (6 bases). Germline V gene sequence: CDR1 ENHRY, CDR2 SYGVKD. There are 17 residues in the CDR3. Deletions cut 0 bases from V and 6 bases from J, with 21 bases between. This CDR3 is CAISESMIGGQKSEQYF. In DNA, the CDR3 is TGTGCCATCAGTGAGTCAATGATAGGGGGACAAAAGAGCGAGCAGTACTTC.

Concerning this clone itself: Within the sample, other DNA sequences also encode this same CDR3. This chain uses TRBV10-3 with TRBJ2-5; a weak D match, TRBD2 (6 bases). Per the germline V gene, CDR1 is ENHRY and CDR2 is SYGVKD. CDR3 size: 11 residues. V shed 6 bases and J shed 4 bases, with 6 bases lying between them. The CDR3 DNA is TGTGCCATCAGCGGGGGAGAGACCCAGTACTTC. Amino acids: CAISGGETQYF.

The CDR3 is CASSPRPSGGTDPSYNEQFF. The CDR3 region has the DNA TGTGCCAGCTCACCTAGGCCTAGCGGGGGAACCGACCCCTCCTACAATGAGCAGTTCTTC. The rearrangement uses TRBV18 and TRBJ2-1, with 10 bases matching TRBD2. Germline CDR1 reads KGHSH; CDR2 reads LQKENI. The CDR3 sequence is 20 residues long. V lost 3 bases, J lost 0 bases, and 14 bases stayed unmatched.

The chain joins TRBV19 to TRBJ1-5, with D possibly TRBD1 on 5 matching bases. Looked up from germline, CDR1 is LNHDA and CDR2 is SQIVND (reference sequence). V was cut by 7 bases and J by 7 bases, with 17 bases left in between. There are 14 residues in the CDR3. The CDR3 protein is CASKSQGSSQPQHF. For the CDR3, the DNA is TGTGCCAGTAAATCGCAGGGAAGTTCCCAGCCCCAGCATTTT. Supplemented by reference TRBV19 and TRBJ1-5, the full variable domain reads DGGITQSPKYLFRKEGQNVTLSCEQNLNHDAMYWYRQDPGQGLRLIYYSQIVNDFQKGDIAEGYSVSREKKESFPLTVTSAQKNPTAFYLCASKSQGSSQPQHFGDGTRLSIL.

The chain recombines TRBV18 with TRBJ1-2; TRBD1 matches 8 bases. The germline gives CDR1 KGHSH, CDR2 LQKENI. With V trimmed by 3 bases and J by 8 bases, 5 bases remained unmatched. This CDR3 contains 13 residues. CDR3 in DNA: TGTGCCAGCTCACCGGGACAGGCCTTCGGCTACACCTTC. Translation: CASSPGQAFGYTF.

This clone was counted a single time. This chain links TRBV25-1 with TRBJ2-5, with D tentatively TRBD1 (6 bases). This CDR3 has 15 amino acids. The germline V and J ends were trimmed by 3 bases and 6 bases, with 17 bases remaining between them. Germline V gives CDR1 MGHDK, CDR2 SYGVNS. CDR3 sequence: CASSDLAGADKTQYF. The CDR3 DNA follows: TGTGCCAGCAGTGATCTCGCAGGGGCGGACAAGACCCAGTACTTC.

The V call is TRBV19, the J call TRBJ1-1; possible D gene TRBD1, 5 bases. V was pared by 5 bases and J by 3 bases, with 16 bases between. The CDR3 length is 15 residues. Germline V lookup: CDR1 LNHDA, CDR2 SQIVND (reference sequence). CDR3 protein: CASSYPRGGDTEAFF. The DNA for the CDR3 is TGTGCCAGTAGTTATCCACGTGGAGGGGACACTGAAGCTTTCTTT.

The chain has TRBV5-8 and TRBJ1-2; D unresolved. The CDR3 length is 13 residues. From germline, CDR1 is SGHTS and CDR2 YDEGEE. Trimming shortened V by 1 base and J by 4 bases, and 8 bases separated the two germline ends. The CDR3 nucleotides read TGTGCCAGCAGCTTGAATGGGATCTATGGCTACACCTTC. Residues: CASSLNGIYGYTF.